This T cell receptor (beta chain) comes out of a study of control samples from healthy donors and cancer patients. From germline, CDR1 is SGHNT and CDR2 YYREEE (reference sequence). Losses at the gene ends were 4 bases for V and 4 bases for J; bases not matched to a gene: 5. The length of the CDR3 is 15 residues. Here immunoSEQ multiplex PCR was the method, and the copy in TCRdb shows in-frame clones only, minus some. The data contain 90,000 to 150,000 clones, around 88% of them seen just once; the ten biggest clones take up approximately 3.5%. Sequencing was performed on blood. V and J are TRBV5-4 and TRBJ2-5; TRBD1 aligns across 12 bases. The TCR was taken from a man aged 35 to 55 in good health. CDR3 protein: CASSRRDRGRETQYF. The CDR3 nucleotides are TGTGCCAGCAGCCGAAGGGACAGGGGGCGAGAGACCCAGTACTTC. Drawing the rest from reference TRBV5-4 and TRBJ2-5, the complete variable domain is ETGVTQSPTHLIKTRGQQVTLRCSSQSGHNTVSWYQQALGQGPQFIFQYYREEENGRGNFPPRFSGLQFPNYSSELNVNALELDDSALYLCASSRRDRGRETQYFGPGTRLLVL.